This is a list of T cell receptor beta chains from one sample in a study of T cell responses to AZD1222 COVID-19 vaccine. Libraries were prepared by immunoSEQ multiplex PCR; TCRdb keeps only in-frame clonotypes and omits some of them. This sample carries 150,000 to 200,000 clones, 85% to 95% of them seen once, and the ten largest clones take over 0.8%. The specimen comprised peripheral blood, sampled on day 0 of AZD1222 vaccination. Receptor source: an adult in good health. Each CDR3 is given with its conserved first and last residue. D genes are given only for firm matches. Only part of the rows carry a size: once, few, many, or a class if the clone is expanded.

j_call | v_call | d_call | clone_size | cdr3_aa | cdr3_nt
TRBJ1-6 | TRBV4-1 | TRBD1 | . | CASSPVAPGGLPPLHF | TGCGCCAGCAGCCCCGTCGCCCCAGGGGGCTTGCCACCCCTCCACTTT
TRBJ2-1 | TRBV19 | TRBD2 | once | CASSTTSGGNNEQFF | TGTGCCAGTAGCACTACTAGCGGGGGAAACAATGAGCAGTTCTTC
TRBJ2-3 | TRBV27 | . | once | CASRMGTDTQYF | TGTGCCAGCAGGATGGGGACAGATACGCAGTATTTT
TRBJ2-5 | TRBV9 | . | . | CASSVGVGGTIQETQYF | TGTGCCAGCAGCGTAGGGGTCGGCGGGACAATACAAGAGACCCAGTACTTC
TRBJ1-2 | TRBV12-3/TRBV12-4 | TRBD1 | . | CASSSGGFEGYTF | TGTGCCAGCAGCTCAGGGGGCTTTGAAGGCTACACCTTC
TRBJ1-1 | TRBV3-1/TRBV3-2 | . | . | CASSQDQRQGAFF | TGTGCCAGCAGCCAAGATCAAAGGCAGGGGGCTTTCTTT
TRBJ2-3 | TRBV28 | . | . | CASSLLKRQTDTQYF | TGTGCCAGCAGTTTGTTGAAGAGACAGACAGATACGCAGTATTTT
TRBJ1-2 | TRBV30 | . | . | CACHRDGYTF | TGTGCCTGCCACCGGGATGGCTACACCTTC
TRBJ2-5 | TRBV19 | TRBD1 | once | CASTLTGGLQETQYF | TGTGCCAGTACCCTCACAGGGGGACTCCAAGAGACCCAGTACTTC
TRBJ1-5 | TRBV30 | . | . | CASLLGPYSNQPQHF | TGTGCCTCTCTACTCGGGCCTTATAGCAATCAGCCCCAGCATTTT
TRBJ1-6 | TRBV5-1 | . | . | CASSLAGGLSSYNSPLHF | TGCGCCAGCAGCTTGGCCGGGGGGCTTAGCTCCTATAATTCACCCCTCCACTTT
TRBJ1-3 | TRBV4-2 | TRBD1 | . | CASSQFVVLTGGPGNTIYF | TGTGCCAGCAGCCAATTCGTCGTTCTAACAGGGGGTCCAGGAAACACCATATATTTT
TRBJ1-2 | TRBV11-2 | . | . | CASSSGPRGGYTF | TGTGCCAGCAGCTCCGGACCCCGCGGCGGCTACACCTTC
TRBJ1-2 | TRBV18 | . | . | CASSHDSRYGYTF | TGTGCCAGCTCACATGACAGTCGCTATGGCTACACCTTC
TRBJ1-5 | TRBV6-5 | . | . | CASRDNASNQPQHF | TGTGCCAGCAGGGACAACGCTAGCAATCAGCCCCAGCATTTT
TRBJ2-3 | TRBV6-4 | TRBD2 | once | CASSVRTSPTDTQYF | TGTGCCAGCAGCGTAAGGACTAGCCCCACAGATACGCAGTATTTT
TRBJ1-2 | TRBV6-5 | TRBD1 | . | CASRQGNTNYGYTF | TGTGCCAGCAGACAGGGGAATACTAACTATGGCTACACCTTC
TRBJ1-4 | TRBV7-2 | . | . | CASAGGRGTNEKLFF | TGTGCCAGCGCCGGGGGAAGAGGAACTAATGAAAAACTGTTTTTT
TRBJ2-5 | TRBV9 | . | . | CASSVLGSGETQYF | TGTGCCAGCAGCGTACTCGGGTCCGGGGAGACCCAGTACTTC
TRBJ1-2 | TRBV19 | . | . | CASSGTGIGNYGYTF | TGTGCCAGTAGTGGGACTGGGATCGGAAACTATGGCTACACCTTC
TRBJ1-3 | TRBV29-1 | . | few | CSVSGVLANTIYF | TGCAGCGTGTCCGGGGTGTTGGCAAACACCATATATTTT
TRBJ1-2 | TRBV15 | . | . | CATSRDSGYGYTF | TGTGCCACCAGCAGAGACAGTGGTTATGGCTACACCTTC